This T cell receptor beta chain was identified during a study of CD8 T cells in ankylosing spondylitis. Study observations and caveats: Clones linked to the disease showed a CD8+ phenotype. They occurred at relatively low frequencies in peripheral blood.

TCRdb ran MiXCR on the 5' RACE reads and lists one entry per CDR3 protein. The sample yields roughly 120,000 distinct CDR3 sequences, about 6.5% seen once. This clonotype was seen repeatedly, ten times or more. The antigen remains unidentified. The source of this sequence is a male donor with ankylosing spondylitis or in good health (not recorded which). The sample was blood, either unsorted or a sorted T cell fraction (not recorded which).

CDR3 region: CASSLPLAGAYNEQFF. The CDR3 coding sequence is TGCGCCAGCAGCCTTCCACTAGCGGGAGCCTACAATGAGCAGTTCTTC. The chain links TRBV5-1 to TRBJ2-1, with 11 bases lining up with TRBD2. The CDR3 contains 16 residues. CDR1 SGHRS and CDR2 YFSETQ come from the germline V gene. Germline trimming cut 4 bases from V and 2 bases from J; bases unmatched to any gene: 5.